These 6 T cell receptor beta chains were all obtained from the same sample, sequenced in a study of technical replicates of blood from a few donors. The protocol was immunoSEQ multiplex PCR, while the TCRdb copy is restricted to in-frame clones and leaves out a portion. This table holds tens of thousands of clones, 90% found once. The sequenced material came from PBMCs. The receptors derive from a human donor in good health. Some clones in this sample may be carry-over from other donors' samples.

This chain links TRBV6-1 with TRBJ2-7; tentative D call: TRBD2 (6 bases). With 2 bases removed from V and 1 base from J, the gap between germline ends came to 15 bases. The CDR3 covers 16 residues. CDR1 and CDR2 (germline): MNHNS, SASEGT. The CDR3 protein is CASSETLALSSYEQYF. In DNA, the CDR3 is TGTGCCAGCAGTGAAACACTAGCACTGTCATCCTACGAGCAGTACTTC.

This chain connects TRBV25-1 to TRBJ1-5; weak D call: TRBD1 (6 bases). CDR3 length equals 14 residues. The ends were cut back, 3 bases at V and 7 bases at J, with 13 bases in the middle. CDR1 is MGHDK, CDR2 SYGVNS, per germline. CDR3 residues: CASSEKGQRQPQHF. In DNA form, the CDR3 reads TGTGCCAGCAGTGAGAAGGGACAACGGCAGCCCCAGCATTTT.

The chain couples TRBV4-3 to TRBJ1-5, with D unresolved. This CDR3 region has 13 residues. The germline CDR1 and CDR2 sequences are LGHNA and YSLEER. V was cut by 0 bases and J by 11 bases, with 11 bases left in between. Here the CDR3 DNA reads TGCGCCAGCAGCCAAGACCGCGTCGGGGCCCAGCATTTT. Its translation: CASSQDRVGAQHF.

CDR3 region: CASSFTRNTGELFF. In nucleotides, the CDR3 is TGTGCCAGCAGCTTTACTAGGAACACCGGGGAGCTGTTTTTT. The chain combines TRBV5-4 with TRBJ2-2, with TRBD2 as a possible D gene (5 bases). Germline loops: CDR1 SGHNT, CDR2 YYREEE (reference sequence). Trimming cost V 2 bases and J 1 base, with 6 bases left between them. This CDR3 has 14 residues.

CDR3 bases: TGTGCCAGCAGCTTTGGGACTAGCGGGGGGCTTGGGACAGATACGCAGTATTTT. It yields the protein CASSFGTSGGLGTDTQYF. The chain recombines TRBV11-3 with TRBJ2-3; 15 bases map to TRBD2. Germline trimming cut 3 bases from V and 3 bases from J; bases unmatched to any gene: 7. The V gene's germline CDR1 is SGHNT and CDR2 YENEEA. The CDR3 is 18 amino acids. Full variable domain (outside the CDR3, taken from reference TRBV11-3 and TRBJ2-3): EAGVVQSPRYKIIEKKQPVAFWCNPISGHNTLYWYLQNLGQGPELLIRYENEEAVDDSQLPKDRFSAERLKGVDSTLKIQPAELGDSAVYLCASSFGTSGGLGTDTQYFGPGTRLTVL.

The CDR3 DNA follows: TGTGCCAGCAGTGAACTGTCGGCGTGGGCGAATCAGCCCCAGCATTTT. As protein: CASSELSAWANQPQHF. The chain carries TRBV6-1 and TRBJ1-5, with D unclear. With 2 bases removed from V and 4 bases from J, the gap between germline ends came to 15 bases. This CDR3 is built from 16 residues. CDR1 is MNHNS, CDR2 SASEGT, per germline.